The rows below give T cell receptor beta chains drawn from one sample of a study of T-cell memory formation after mild COVID-19. From the 5' RACE reads, TCRdb called clonotypes with MiXCR, one entry per CDR3 protein. In the table there are roughly 340,000 distinct CDR3 sequences, more than 20% of which are singletons. Sequencing was done on a sample of PBMCs or a T cell subset sorted from them (not recorded which). All receptors come from a man aged 18 to 35 who had mild COVID-19 (a few samples of this study predate the infection). Cell type and time point are not known. Each CDR3 is given with its conserved first and last residue. D genes are given only for firm matches. Clone size is not always given. Where it is, it says once, few, many or a class for expanded clones.

CDR3nt: TGTGCCAGCAGTTACAGGGGCCTTGGGCCCATCCCAGGGGAGCTGTTTTTT; CDR3aa: CASSYRGLGPIPGELFF; v_gene: TRBV6-2/TRBV6-3; j_gene: TRBJ2-2; d_gene: NA; abundance: NA
CDR3nt: TGTGCCAGGGGGGACCATCAAGAGACCCAGTACTTC; CDR3aa: CARGDHQETQYF; v_gene: TRBV2; j_gene: TRBJ2-5; d_gene: NA; abundance: few
CDR3nt: TGCGCCAGCAGCCAACTAGCGGGGACCGTAGGCTCCTACAATGAGCAGTTCTTC; CDR3aa: CASSQLAGTVGSYNEQFF; v_gene: TRBV4-3; j_gene: TRBJ2-1; d_gene: TRBD2; abundance: many
CDR3nt: TGTGCCAGCCGCATAACTGAAGCTTTCTTT; CDR3aa: CASRITEAFF; v_gene: TRBV12-3/TRBV12-4; j_gene: TRBJ1-1; d_gene: NA; abundance: many
CDR3nt: TGTGCCAGCAGCCTTCGGCGGGGTGGCACCTACAATGAGCAGTTCTTC; CDR3aa: CASSLRRGGTYNEQFF; v_gene: TRBV12-3/TRBV12-4; j_gene: TRBJ2-1; d_gene: NA; abundance: few
CDR3nt: TGTGCCAGCAGCTGGAGACCAGGGAACACCGGGGAGCTGTTTTTT; CDR3aa: CASSWRPGNTGELFF; v_gene: TRBV5-6; j_gene: TRBJ2-2; d_gene: NA; abundance: NA
CDR3nt: TGCGCCAGCAGCGTTGGCCCGTCGGGGAACACTGAAGCTTTCTTT; CDR3aa: CASSVGPSGNTEAFF; v_gene: TRBV5-1; j_gene: TRBJ1-1; d_gene: NA; abundance: NA
CDR3nt: TGTGCCAGCAGTATGGGCCCCAATCAGCCCCAGCATTTT; CDR3aa: CASSMGPNQPQHF; v_gene: TRBV12-3/TRBV12-4; j_gene: TRBJ1-5; d_gene: NA; abundance: few
CDR3nt: TGTGCCAGCAAACATGGAGGACAGAGCTATGGCTACACCTTC; CDR3aa: CASKHGGQSYGYTF; v_gene: TRBV5-6; j_gene: TRBJ1-2; d_gene: NA; abundance: NA
CDR3nt: TGCGCCACCCAGGGGATCCCAGACCAAGAGACCCAGTACTTC; CDR3aa: CATQGIPDQETQYF; v_gene: TRBV5-1; j_gene: TRBJ2-5; d_gene: NA; abundance: few
CDR3nt: TGTGCCATCAGTGAGTCGTATGGCGGGGAGCTGTTTTTT; CDR3aa: CAISESYGGELFF; v_gene: TRBV10-3; j_gene: TRBJ2-2; d_gene: NA; abundance: few
CDR3nt: TGTGCCAGCAGTTTTGGTAGCGGGGGGGGAGATGAGCAGTTCTTC; CDR3aa: CASSFGSGGGDEQFF; v_gene: TRBV12-3/TRBV12-4; j_gene: TRBJ2-1; d_gene: TRBD2; abundance: few
CDR3nt: TGTGCCAGCAGCCGATCGTCGCAGGGTTACGAGCAGTACTTC; CDR3aa: CASSRSSQGYEQYF; v_gene: TRBV3-1; j_gene: TRBJ2-7; d_gene: NA; abundance: few
CDR3nt: TGTGCCAGCAGCTCGTTGGGAGGGGTCGCGGATACGCAGTATTTT; CDR3aa: CASSSLGGVADTQYF; v_gene: TRBV7-3; j_gene: TRBJ2-3; d_gene: TRBD2; abundance: NA
CDR3nt: TGTGCCAGCAGTCCACAGGGCCGGCAGCCCCAGCATTTT; CDR3aa: CASSPQGRQPQHF; v_gene: TRBV2; j_gene: TRBJ1-5; d_gene: NA; abundance: few
CDR3nt: TGCAGTGCTAGGGCTGGACTCACACAAGAGACCCAGTACTTC; CDR3aa: CSARAGLTQETQYF; v_gene: TRBV20-1; j_gene: TRBJ2-5; d_gene: NA; abundance: few
CDR3nt: TGCGCCAGCAGCCCAGGCGGGGCGGTGCAGCCCCAGCATTTT; CDR3aa: CASSPGGAVQPQHF; v_gene: TRBV5-1; j_gene: TRBJ1-5; d_gene: NA; abundance: many
CDR3nt: TGCAGTGCCCCAGCAGGGCGGACCCAGTACTTC; CDR3aa: CSAPAGRTQYF; v_gene: TRBV20-1; j_gene: TRBJ2-5; d_gene: NA; abundance: once
CDR3nt: TGCAGTGCTAGAAGAGGGTGGGACACTGAAGCTTTCTTT; CDR3aa: CSARRGWDTEAFF; v_gene: TRBV20-1; j_gene: TRBJ1-1; d_gene: NA; abundance: NA
CDR3nt: TGTGCCTCTGGGACTAGCGACACCGGGGAGCTGTTTTTT; CDR3aa: CASGTSDTGELFF; v_gene: TRBV6-6; j_gene: TRBJ2-2; d_gene: TRBD2; abundance: few
CDR3nt: TGCAGTGCGGCCAGGGGGGTCGGAGTTCTCGAAGCTTACTTT; CDR3aa: CSAARGVGVLEAYF; v_gene: TRBV20-1; j_gene: TRBJ1-1; d_gene: TRBD1; abundance: NA
CDR3nt: TGTGCCACCAGCGGCGTGGGGCAGCCCCAGCATTTT; CDR3aa: CATSGVGQPQHF; v_gene: TRBV15; j_gene: TRBJ1-5; d_gene: NA; abundance: few
CDR3nt: TGTGCCAGCAGCTTCCCGGGGGGGCCTCAAGAGACCCAGTACTTC; CDR3aa: CASSFPGGPQETQYF; v_gene: TRBV7-8; j_gene: TRBJ2-5; d_gene: TRBD2; abundance: few
CDR3nt: TGTGCCAGCAGTTTATACACGAGGGGACAGGGGGCGCGGAGAGATACGCAGTATTTT; CDR3aa: CASSLYTRGQGARRDTQYF; v_gene: TRBV28; j_gene: TRBJ2-3; d_gene: TRBD1; abundance: few
CDR3nt: TGCAGTGCTAGAGAGGCGTCGTGGCCTACAGATACGCAGTATTTT; CDR3aa: CSAREASWPTDTQYF; v_gene: TRBV20-1; j_gene: TRBJ2-3; d_gene: NA; abundance: NA
CDR3nt: TGTGCCAGCAGCGGAACGACAGGGAACTATGGCTACACCTTC; CDR3aa: CASSGTTGNYGYTF; v_gene: TRBV7-2; j_gene: TRBJ1-2; d_gene: TRBD1; abundance: few
CDR3nt: TGTGCCAGCAGCTTATGGGGTCAGGGTGGATCTGAAGCTTTCTTT; CDR3aa: CASSLWGQGGSEAFF; v_gene: TRBV7-3; j_gene: TRBJ1-1; d_gene: NA; abundance: NA
CDR3nt: TGTGCCAGCAGACCCCGTAGAGGGGAGGATGGCGCAGATACGCAGTATTTT; CDR3aa: CASRPRRGEDGADTQYF; v_gene: TRBV11-2; j_gene: TRBJ2-3; d_gene: NA; abundance: few
CDR3nt: TGCAGTGCTAGCGGGACACTAAGTAATTCACCCCTCCACTTT; CDR3aa: CSASGTLSNSPLHF; v_gene: TRBV20-1; j_gene: TRBJ1-6; d_gene: NA; abundance: NA